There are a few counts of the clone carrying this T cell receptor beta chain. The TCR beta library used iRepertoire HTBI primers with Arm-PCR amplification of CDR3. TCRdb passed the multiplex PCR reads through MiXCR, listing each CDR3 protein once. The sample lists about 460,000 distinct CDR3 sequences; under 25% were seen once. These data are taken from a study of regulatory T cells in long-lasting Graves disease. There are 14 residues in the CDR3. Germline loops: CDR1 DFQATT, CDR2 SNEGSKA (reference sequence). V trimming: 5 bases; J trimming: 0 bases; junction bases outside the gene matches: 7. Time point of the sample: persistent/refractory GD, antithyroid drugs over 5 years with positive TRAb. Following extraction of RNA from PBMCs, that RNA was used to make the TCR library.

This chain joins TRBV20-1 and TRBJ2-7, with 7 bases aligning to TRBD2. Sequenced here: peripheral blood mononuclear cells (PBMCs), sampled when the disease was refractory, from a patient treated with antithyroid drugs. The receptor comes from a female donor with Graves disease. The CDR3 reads CSAPFGRTSYEQYF. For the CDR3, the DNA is TGCAGTGCTCCTTTCGGGAGGACCTCCTACGAGCAGTACTTC.